Detailed here is one T cell receptor (beta chain). The antigen is undetermined. Per the germline V gene, CDR1 is MGHRA and CDR2 is YSYEKL. V lost 4 bases and J lost 2, with 11 bases in between. This CDR3 contains 14 residues. Using immunoSEQ multiplex PCR, the repertoire was profiled, and TCRdb retains in-frame clones only, with some absent. The data contain more than 15,000 clones, roughly nine tenths of them seen just once; the ten biggest clones take up 10% to 15%. These data are taken from a study of Tregs in tolerant kidney transplant recipients. Study findings and constraints: Activated donor B cell expansion appeared to reveal the most relevant donor-specific TCRbeta repertoire. This study did not directly address biological reproducibility.

Unstimulated regulatory T cells (CD4+CD25+CD127-), CD4+CD25- non-regulatory cells, CD4 and CD8 cells were FACS-sorted from thawed PBMCs. The sample taken for sequencing was CD8+ T cells from blood. The chain links TRBV4-1 to TRBJ1-2; D ambiguous. This receptor was identified in a human donor in good health. CDR3 sequence (DNA): TGCGCCAGCAGCCGCCTCGGGTTCAACTATGGCTACACCTTC. This sequence encodes CASSRLGFNYGYTF.